This paragraph covers one T cell receptor beta chain sequence. Its matching antigen is unknown. The data stem from a study of beta chain features in type 1 diabetes. Between the trimmed V and J ends, which lost 3 bases and 7 bases, there was a span of 18 bases. The CDR3 runs to 15 residues. Germline V gene data show CDR1 as SNHLY and CDR2 as FYNNEI. Sorting with CD45RO/CCR7/CD25/CD127/CD95/CD27 yielded naive, central memory, regulatory and stem-like memory CD4+ cells. Populations isolated by sorting all had purity greater than 95%. All of the isolated RNA was reverse transcribed, so expressed TCRB transcripts were sequenced. Sequencing was performed with immunoSEQ multiplex PCR; in TCRdb, only in-frame clones are kept and a portion is missing. The top ten clones hold about 0.018% of a sample with around 250,000 clones, around 13% of them seen once. Study-level findings and limits: Patients with Type 1 diabetes showed moderately but significantly shorter TCRB CDR3s in all four CD4+ subsets. Cells with high TCR expression could be over-represented by cDNA sequencing.

The gene calls are TRBV2 and TRBJ1-1, with TRBD1 as a possible D gene (6 bases). Sequencing was performed on naive CD4+ T cells from blood. The clonotype comes from a man aged 30 to 39 with type 1 diabetes. The CDR3 sequence: CASSETRGEGSEAFF. The CDR3 nucleotides are TGTGCCAGCAGTGAGACCAGGGGAGAGGGCAGTGAAGCTTTCTTT.